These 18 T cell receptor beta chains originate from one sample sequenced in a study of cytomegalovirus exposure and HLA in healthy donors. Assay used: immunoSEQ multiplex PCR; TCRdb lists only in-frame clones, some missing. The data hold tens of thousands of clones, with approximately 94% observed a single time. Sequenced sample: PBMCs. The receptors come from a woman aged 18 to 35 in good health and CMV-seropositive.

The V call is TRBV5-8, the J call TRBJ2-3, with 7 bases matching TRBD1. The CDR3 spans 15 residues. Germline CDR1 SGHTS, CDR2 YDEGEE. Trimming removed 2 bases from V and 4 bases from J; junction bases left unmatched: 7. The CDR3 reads CASSFATGFPDTQYF. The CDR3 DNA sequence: TGTGCCAGCAGCTTCGCGACAGGGTTCCCAGATACGCAGTATTTT.

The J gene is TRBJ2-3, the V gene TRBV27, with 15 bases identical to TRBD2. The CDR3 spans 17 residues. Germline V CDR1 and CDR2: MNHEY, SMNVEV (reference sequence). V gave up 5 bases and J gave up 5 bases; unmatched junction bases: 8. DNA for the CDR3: TGTGCCAGCAGTAGGACTAGCGGGAGGGCGGGAGGAGATACGCAGTATTTT. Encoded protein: CASSRTSGRAGGDTQYF.

The CDR3 nucleotides read TGTGCCAGTAGGGACAGATTGTATGGCTACACCTTC. Its translation: CASRDRLYGYTF. This sequence joins TRBV19 and TRBJ1-2; tentatively, D is TRBD1 (6 bases). Trimming took off 6 bases at V and 5 bases at J, with 10 bases between the two ends. CDR1 is LNHDA, CDR2 SQIVND, per germline (reference sequence). This CDR3 spans 12 amino acids.

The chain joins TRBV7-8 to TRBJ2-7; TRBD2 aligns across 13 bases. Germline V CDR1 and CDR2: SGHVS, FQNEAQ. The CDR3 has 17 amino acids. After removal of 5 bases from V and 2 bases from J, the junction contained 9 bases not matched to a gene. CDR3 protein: CASSAGLAGTTTYEQYF. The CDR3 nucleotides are TGTGCCAGCAGCGCGGGACTAGCGGGGACCACTACCTACGAGCAGTACTTC.

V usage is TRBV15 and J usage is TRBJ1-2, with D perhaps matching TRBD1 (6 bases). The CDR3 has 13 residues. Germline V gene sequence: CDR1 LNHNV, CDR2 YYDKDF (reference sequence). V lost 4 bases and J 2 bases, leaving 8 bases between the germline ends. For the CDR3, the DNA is TGTGCCACCAGCACCGGGACAAACTATGGCTACACCTTC. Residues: CATSTGTNYGYTF.

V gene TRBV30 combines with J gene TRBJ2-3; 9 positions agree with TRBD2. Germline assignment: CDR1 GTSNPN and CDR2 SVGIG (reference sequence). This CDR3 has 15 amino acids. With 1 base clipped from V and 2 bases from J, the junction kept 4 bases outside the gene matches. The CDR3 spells CAWSGGGRATDTQYF. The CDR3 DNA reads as TGTGCCTGGAGTGGCGGCGGGAGGGCCACAGATACGCAGTATTTT.

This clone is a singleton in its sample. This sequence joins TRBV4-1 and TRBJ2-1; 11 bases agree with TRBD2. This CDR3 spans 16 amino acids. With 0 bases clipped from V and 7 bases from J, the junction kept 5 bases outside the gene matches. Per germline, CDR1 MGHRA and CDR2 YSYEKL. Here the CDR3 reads CASSQDRGLAENEQFF. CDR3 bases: TGCGCCAGCAGCCAAGATAGGGGACTAGCGGAAAATGAGCAGTTCTTC.

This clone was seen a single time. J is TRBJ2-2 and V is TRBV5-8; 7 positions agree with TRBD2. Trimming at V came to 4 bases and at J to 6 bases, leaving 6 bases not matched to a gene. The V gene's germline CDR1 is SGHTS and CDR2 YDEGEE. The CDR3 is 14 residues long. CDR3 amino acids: CASSTGLGPGELFF. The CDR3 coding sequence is TGTGCCAGCAGCACCGGACTAGGACCCGGGGAGCTGTTTTTT.

For the CDR3, the DNA is TGTGCCTGGAGTGTAAACTGGCAAGGCGGCAATGAGCAGTTCTTC. This sequence encodes CAWSVNWQGGNEQFF. The J gene is TRBJ2-1, the V gene TRBV30; D uncertain. There are 15 residues in the CDR3. Trimming pared 0 bases from V and 6 bases from J, leaving 15 bases between. CDR1 and CDR2 from the germline V gene are GTSNPN and SVGIG (reference sequence).

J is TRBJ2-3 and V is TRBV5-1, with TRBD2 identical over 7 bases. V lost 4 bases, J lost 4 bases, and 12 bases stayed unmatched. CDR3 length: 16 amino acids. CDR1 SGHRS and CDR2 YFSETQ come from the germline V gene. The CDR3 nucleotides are TGCGCCAGCAGCGATGGACTAGTCCAATCTCCAGATACGCAGTATTTT. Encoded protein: CASSDGLVQSPDTQYF.

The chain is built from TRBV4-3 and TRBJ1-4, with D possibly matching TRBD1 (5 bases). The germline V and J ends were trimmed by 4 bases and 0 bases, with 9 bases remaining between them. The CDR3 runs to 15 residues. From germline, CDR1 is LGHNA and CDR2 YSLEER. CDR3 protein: CASSLTGATNEKLFF. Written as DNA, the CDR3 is TGCGCCAGCAGCCTCACAGGCGCAACTAATGAAAAACTGTTTTTT.

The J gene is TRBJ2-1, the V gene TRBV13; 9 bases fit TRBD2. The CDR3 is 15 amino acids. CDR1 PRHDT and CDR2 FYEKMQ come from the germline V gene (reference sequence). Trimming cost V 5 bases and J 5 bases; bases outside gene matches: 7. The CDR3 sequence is CASSETSGEDNEQFF. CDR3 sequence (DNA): TGTGCCAGCAGCGAGACTAGCGGAGAAGACAATGAGCAGTTCTTC. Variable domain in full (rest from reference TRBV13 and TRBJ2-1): AAGVIQSPRHLIKEKRETATLKCYPIPRHDTVYWYQQGPGQDPQFLISFYEKMQSDKGSIPDRFSAQQFSDYHSELNMSSLELGDSALYFCASSETSGEDNEQFFGPGTRLTVL.

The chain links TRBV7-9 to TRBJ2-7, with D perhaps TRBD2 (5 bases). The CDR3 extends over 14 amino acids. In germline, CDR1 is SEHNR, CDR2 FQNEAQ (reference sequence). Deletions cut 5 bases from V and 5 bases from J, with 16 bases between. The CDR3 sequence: CASSPEGGSHEQYF. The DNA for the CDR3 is TGTGCCAGCAGCCCCGAGGGCGGGTCCCACGAGCAGTACTTC.

The CDR3 loop is CASSRGRALLDEQYF. The CDR3 DNA reads TGTGCCAGTAGTCGGGGGAGGGCCCTGCTGGACGAGCAGTACTTC. The V gene is TRBV19, the J gene TRBJ2-7, with 7 bases matching TRBD2. V gave up 5 bases and J gave up 5 bases; unmatched junction bases: 12. Germline CDR1 LNHDA, CDR2 SQIVND (reference sequence). The CDR3 is 15 amino acids.

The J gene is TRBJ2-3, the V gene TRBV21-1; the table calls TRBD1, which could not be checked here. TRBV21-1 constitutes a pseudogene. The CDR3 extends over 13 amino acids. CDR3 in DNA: TGTGCCAGCGCCAGACAGGGCACAGATACGCAGTATTTT. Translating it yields CASARQGTDTQYF.

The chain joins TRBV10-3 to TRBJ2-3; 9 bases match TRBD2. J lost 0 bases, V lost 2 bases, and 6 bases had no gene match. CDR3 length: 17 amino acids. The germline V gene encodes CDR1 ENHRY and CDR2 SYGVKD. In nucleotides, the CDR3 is TGTGCCATCAGTGAGAACGGACTAGCGAGAAGCACAGATACGCAGTATTTT. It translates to CAISENGLARSTDTQYF.

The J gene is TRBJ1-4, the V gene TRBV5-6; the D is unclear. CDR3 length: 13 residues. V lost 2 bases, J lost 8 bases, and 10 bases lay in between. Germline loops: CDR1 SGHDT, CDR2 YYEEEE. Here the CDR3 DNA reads TGTGCCAGCAGCTTTCGCCAGCGGGAAAAACTGTTTTTT. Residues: CASSFRQREKLFF.

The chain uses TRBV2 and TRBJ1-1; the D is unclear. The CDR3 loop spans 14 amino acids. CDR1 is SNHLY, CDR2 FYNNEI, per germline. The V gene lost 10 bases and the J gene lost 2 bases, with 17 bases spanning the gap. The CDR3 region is CATPRRQTNTEAFF. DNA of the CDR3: TGTGCCACCCCGAGACGCCAGACAAACACTGAAGCTTTCTTT.